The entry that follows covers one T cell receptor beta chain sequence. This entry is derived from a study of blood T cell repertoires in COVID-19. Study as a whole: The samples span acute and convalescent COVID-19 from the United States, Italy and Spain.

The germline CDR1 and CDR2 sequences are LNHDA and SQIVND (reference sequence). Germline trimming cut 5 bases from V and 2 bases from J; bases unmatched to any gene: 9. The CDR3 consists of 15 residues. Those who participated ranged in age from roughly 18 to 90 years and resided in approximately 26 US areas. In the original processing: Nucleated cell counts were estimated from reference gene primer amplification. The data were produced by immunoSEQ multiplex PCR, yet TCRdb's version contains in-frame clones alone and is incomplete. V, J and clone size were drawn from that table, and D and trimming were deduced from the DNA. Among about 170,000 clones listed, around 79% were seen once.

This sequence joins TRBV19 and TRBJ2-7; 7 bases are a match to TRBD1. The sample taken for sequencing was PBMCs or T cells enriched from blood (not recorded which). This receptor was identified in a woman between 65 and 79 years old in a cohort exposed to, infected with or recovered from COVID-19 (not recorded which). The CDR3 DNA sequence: TGTGCCAGTAGTCTCCGGACAGGTCTGGCCTACGAGCAGTACTTC. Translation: CASSLRTGLAYEQYF.